This T cell receptor beta chain was captured in a study of blood T cell repertoires in COVID-19. Data came from immunoSEQ multiplex PCR; TCRdb stores just in-frame clones and leaves some out. The sample records more than 200,000 clones, about four fifths being singletons. This CDR3 spans 12 amino acids. V was clipped by 2 bases and J by 5 bases, with 6 bases between them. Germline-derived CDR1 and CDR2 are LNHDA and SQIVND (reference sequence). The chain carries TRBV19 and TRBJ1-2; D not resolved. The origin of this receptor is a man aged 50-59 years with active or convalescent COVID-19. The sample taken for sequencing was peripheral blood. The CDR3 spells CASSIPSYGYTF. CDR3 bases: TGTGCCAGTAGTATACCCAGTTATGGCTACACCTTC.